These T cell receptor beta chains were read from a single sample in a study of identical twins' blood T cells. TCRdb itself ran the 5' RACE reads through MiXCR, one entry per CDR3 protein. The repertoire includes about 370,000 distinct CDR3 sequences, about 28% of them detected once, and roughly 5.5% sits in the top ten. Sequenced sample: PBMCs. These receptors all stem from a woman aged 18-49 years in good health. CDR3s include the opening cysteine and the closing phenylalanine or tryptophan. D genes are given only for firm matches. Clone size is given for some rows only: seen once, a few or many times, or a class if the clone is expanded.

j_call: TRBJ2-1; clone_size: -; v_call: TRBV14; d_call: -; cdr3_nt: TGTGCCAGCAGCCAAGATCGGGGTGCTGGTGAGCAGTTCTTC; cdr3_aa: CASSQDRGAGEQFF
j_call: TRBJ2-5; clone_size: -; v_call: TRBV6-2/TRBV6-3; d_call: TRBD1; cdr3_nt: TGTGCCAGCCCACAGGGGATAGAGACCCAGTACTTC; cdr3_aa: CASPQGIETQYF
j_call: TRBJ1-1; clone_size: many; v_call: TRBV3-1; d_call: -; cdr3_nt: TGTGCCAGCAGCCAAGGGGTGAACACTGAAGCTTTCTTT; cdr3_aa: CASSQGVNTEAFF
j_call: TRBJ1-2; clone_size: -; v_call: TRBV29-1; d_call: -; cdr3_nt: TGCAGCGTTGTTAGGGACACCTCGGGCCGGGGCTACACCTTC; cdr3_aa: CSVVRDTSGRGYTF
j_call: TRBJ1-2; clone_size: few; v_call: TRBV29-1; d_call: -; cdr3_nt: TGCAGCGCCCAAGATAAGGGCTACACCTTC; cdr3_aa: CSAQDKGYTF
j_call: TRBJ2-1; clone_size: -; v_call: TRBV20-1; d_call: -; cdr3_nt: TGCAGTGCTAGTTTGTCTAGCTCCTACAATGAGCAGTTCTTC; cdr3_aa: CSASLSSSYNEQFF
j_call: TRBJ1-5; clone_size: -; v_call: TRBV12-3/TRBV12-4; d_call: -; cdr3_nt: TGTGCCAGCAGCCCACGCCGGCCAGACAATCAGCCCCAGCATTTT; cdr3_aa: CASSPRRPDNQPQHF
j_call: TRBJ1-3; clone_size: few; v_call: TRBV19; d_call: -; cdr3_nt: TGTGCCAGTAGTATAGGAGGCGCAGGGATCGGAAACACCATATATTTT; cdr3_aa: CASSIGGAGIGNTIYF
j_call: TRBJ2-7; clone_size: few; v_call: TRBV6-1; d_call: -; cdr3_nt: TGTGCCAGCACGCTGGGTCGACACATGAGCTCCTACGAGCAGTACTTC; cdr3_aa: CASTLGRHMSSYEQYF
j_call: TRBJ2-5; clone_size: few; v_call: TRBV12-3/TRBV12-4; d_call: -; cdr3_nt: TGTGCCAGCAGTTGGGGACAACAAGAGACCCAGTACTTC; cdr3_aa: CASSWGQQETQYF
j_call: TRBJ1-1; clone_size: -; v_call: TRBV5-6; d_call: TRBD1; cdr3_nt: TGTGCCAGCAGCTTCCACAGGGGGATGTCTGAAGCTTTCTTT; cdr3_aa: CASSFHRGMSEAFF
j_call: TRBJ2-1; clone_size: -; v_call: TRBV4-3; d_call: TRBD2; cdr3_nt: TGCGCCAGCAGCCAAGATAGGGACTATTCCTACAATGAGCAGTTCTTC; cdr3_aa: CASSQDRDYSYNEQFF
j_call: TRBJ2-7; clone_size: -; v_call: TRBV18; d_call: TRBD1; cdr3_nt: TGTGCCAGCTCACCGGGACAGATCCACTACGAGCAGTACTTC; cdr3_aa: CASSPGQIHYEQYF
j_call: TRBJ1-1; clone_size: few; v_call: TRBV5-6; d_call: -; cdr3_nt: TGTGCCAGCAGCCAACTACGGGTCAGGAACACTGAAGCTTTCTTT; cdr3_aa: CASSQLRVRNTEAFF
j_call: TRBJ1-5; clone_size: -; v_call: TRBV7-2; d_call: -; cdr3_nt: TGTGCCAGCAGCTTACACGGGGGATCAGCCCAGCATTTT; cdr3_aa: CASSLHGGSAQHF
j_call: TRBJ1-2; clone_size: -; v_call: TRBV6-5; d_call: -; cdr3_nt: TGTGCCAGCAGTGCCTCGACACTGGGCTATGGCTACACCTTC; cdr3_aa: CASSASTLGYGYTF
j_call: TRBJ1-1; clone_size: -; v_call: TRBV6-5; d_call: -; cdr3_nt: TGCGCCAGCAGTTACTCGGTTGGACAGAGGACTGAAGCTTTCTTT; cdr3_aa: CASSYSVGQRTEAFF